The text below deals with one T cell receptor beta chain. The antigen is unknown. Each CDR3 protein is one row after TCRdb ran MiXCR on the 5' RACE reads. The sample gives 400,000 to 450,000 distinct CDR3 sequences, 15% to 20% of which show up once; approximately 1% is in the top ten. CDR3 length: 13 residues. Germline CDR1 and CDR2: SNHLY and FYNNEI. The V gene end was trimmed by 11 bases and the J gene end by 5 bases; junction bases not matched to a gene: 8. This entry is derived from a study of CD8 T cells in ankylosing spondylitis. Findings and caveats of the study: Disease-linked clones proved CD8+ and comparatively uncommon in peripheral blood. Ankylosing spondylitis blood seemed to carry a telltale TCR beta motif made of under ten highly homologous variants.

The chain employs TRBV2 and TRBJ2-2; 7 bases align to TRBD1. Sequenced sample: blood, either unsorted or a sorted T cell fraction (not recorded which). The clonotype originates from a male donor with ankylosing spondylitis. CDR3 in DNA: TGTGCCGGACGACAGGGAGTAACCGGGGAGCTGTTTTTT. It specifies CAGRQGVTGELFF.